The sequence of this TCR beta chain was determined in a study of identical twins (dated by TCRdb to 2015 to 2016). Broadly, across the study: The study deep-sequenced TCR alpha and beta repertoires from monozygotic twins, unrelated adults of various ages and cord blood to test whether fetal clonotypes persist. To rule out contamination, the twin experiments were replicated at different times with different library preparation protocols. The investigation overall reported the following: Because the same donors could not be followed over many years, the conclusions relied on cross-sectional statistical analysis. Compared with coincidental sharing between unrelated individuals, an excess of low generation-probability sequences was observed among out-of-frame TCR alpha sequences shared between twins. Out-of-frame TCR alpha sharing in monozygotic twins was systematically underestimated by recombination models, whereas sharing between unrelated individuals was in agreement with the recombination models. Invariant T cells such as MAIT and iNKT could partly confound zero-insertion analyses, though diverse VJ usage argued against this for most clonotypes. In beta out-of-frame sequences, excess twin sharing was weaker, because having fewer shared sequences lowered the signal-to-noise ratio. Fewer insertions were carried by abundant cord blood beta clonotypes, a similar but weaker trend appeared in young adult naive repertoires, and no such trend appeared in memory repertoires.

The CDR1 and CDR2 encoded by the germline V gene are SGHRS and YFSETQ. Including cysteine and phenylalanine, the CDR3 has 14 amino acids. Left in the record is the CDR3 DNA by itself, 42 bases read in frame from the first base. The V end loses 0 bases and the J end loses 6 bases, and a stretch of 9 bases separates them. Library creation used 5' RACE. The run used an Illumina HiSeq 2000. A universal primer binding site was introduced by template switching, and a unique molecular identifier was present in the final cDNA, enabling accurate counting of TCR cDNA molecules. Specific primers in the conserved constant-segment region were used to synthesize first-strand cDNA for the TCR alpha and beta chains. To control for contamination, every cDNA library carried two barcodes: a SMART-Mk sample barcode plus Illumina barcodes. Two successive PCR steps introduced TruSeq adapter sequences along with Illumina sample barcodes. The TCR alpha and beta cDNA libraries were sequenced on the Illumina HiSeq platform using custom primers. The authors' pipeline ran thus. MiGEC processed the raw reads to extract unique molecular identifiers, while MiXCR was used to determine the CDR3 positions. For each individual, recombination models were inferred using an EM algorithm with the repgenHMM and IGoR tools. Shared clonotype analysis was performed with the tcR package in R, normalizing sharing by the product of cloneset sizes. To study raw recombination free of thymic and clonal selection effects, out-of-frame nonproductive sequences were analyzed. TCRdb reprocessed the public reads (quality trimming at Q25 with fastp, clone calling with MiXCR) and kept in-frame beta chains. Each CDR3 protein gets just one entry, which takes the most common genes and DNA from the rows behind it. The V and J calls come from TCRdb's annotation, not from the publication. Here the sample has approximately 220,000 distinct CDR3 sequences; approximately 8.3% occur a single time. The top ten clonotypes cover about 2% of the sample.

Worth noting for this clonotype: Its antigen is currently not known. Per-base qualities were not stored, and no clone one base away is much larger.

Every donor in the study was a healthy Caucasian. The twin cohort comprised three pairs of female monozygotic twins, all aged roughly 18 to 30 years. Miltenyi CD45RO+ enrichment and human naive T-cell isolation kits were used to isolate memory (CD45RO+) and naive T cells from PBMC. These data also formed part of another study, on yellow fever vaccine responses in identical twins. The other study reports the following: According to the authors, in identical twins the way T cells responded to vaccination appeared partly convergent and partly personalized. Focusing on identical twins, the study followed the T cell clones that responded to the vaccine, and did so with precision.

This TCR derives from a woman younger than 30 in good health. The sequence joins TRBV5-1 to TRBJ2-2, with TRBD1 tentatively as D gene (5 bases match). Sequencing used memory (CD45RO+) T cells sorted from blood. What the cell subset or site label conveys for this sample: CD45RO+ enriched T cells. The CDR3 reads as follows: CASSLESGPGELFF. The DNA sequence follows: TGCGCCAGCAGCTTGGAATCAGGGCCCGGGGAGCTGTTTTTT. Extended through the reference TRBV5-1 and TRBJ2-2 proteins, this CDR3 yields the full variable domain: KAGVTQTPRYLIKTRGQQVTLSCSPISGHRSVSWYQQTPGQGLQFLFEYFSETQRNKGNFPGRFSGRQFSNSRSEMNVSTLELGDSALYLCASSLESGPGELFFGEGSRLTVL.